This TCR beta chain was found in a study of blood T cells in healthy people across ages. This clonotype has just a few counts. Next came a second PCR, run for about 7 to 12 cycles, which used a sample-barcoded 5' primer along with a J-beta primer mix. MiXCR was run by TCRdb on the 5' RACE reads, yielding one entry per CDR3 protein. The sample shows around 1,000,000 distinct CDR3 sequences, roughly a quarter of them seen only once. Trimming left V 5 bases short and J 1 base short, with 15 bases between. The CDR3 has 14 residues. The V gene's germline CDR1 is DFQATT and CDR2 SNEGSKA (reference sequence). The same sample was also studied in work on T cells of mothers and their children.

The clonotype originates from a girl aged 2 to 10 in good health. The sequenced sample consisted of blood. The rearrangement joins TRBV20-1 to TRBJ2-7; a weak D match, TRBD2 (6 bases). The CDR3 sequence is CSALDGGKSYEQYF. CDR3 nucleotides: TGCAGTGCTCTAGACGGGGGAAAATCCTACGAGCAGTACTTC.